The clone carrying this T cell receptor (beta chain) came up once. The antigen remains unidentified. The CDR3 has 16 amino acids. The germline CDR1 and CDR2 sequences are PRHDT and FYEKMQ (reference sequence). The germline V and J ends were trimmed by 3 bases and 1 base, with 15 bases remaining between them. Each Susac syndrome patient had definite or probable disease by recently defined criteria. RNA in amounts of roughly 0.45 to 1 ug was reverse transcribed with random hexamers. A single record per CDR3 protein comes from TCRdb applying MiXCR to the immunoSEQ multiplex PCR reads. The sample consists of under 90,000 distinct CDR3 sequences, more than 85% of them appearing once. This sample is part of a study of CD8 T cells in Susac syndrome. Overall study: When their blood was taken, patients with Susac syndrome were therapy-naive, taking corticosteroids, or taking intravenous immunoglobulin alone. Study-level points and caveats: The TCR sequencing and HLA analysis in the study involved a relatively small number of individuals, as the study acknowledged. Around 16 Susac-specific public clones were found in total CD8+ repertoires and roughly five in CD8+ TEMRA repertoires.

Sequencing was done on a sample of CD8+ T cells from PBMCs. The rearrangement joins TRBV13 to TRBJ1-2; no definite D call. The receptor was isolated from a human donor with Susac syndrome. In nucleotides, the CDR3 is TGTGCCAGCAGCTTCGGGCCCTCCGGGGATAACTATGGCTACACCTTC. Protein sequence: CASSFGPSGDNYGYTF.